This TCR beta chain was sequenced for a study of PD-L1 blockade in urothelial cancer. Specified time point: pretreatment peripheral blood. TCRdb's table, derived via immunoSEQ multiplex PCR, lists solely in-frame clones and lacks some. The sample contains about 72,000 clones, 86% of which appear only once. About this clone itself: Its antigen remains unidentified.

Per the germline V gene, CDR1 is SGHNT and CDR2 is YYREEE (reference sequence). Trimming pared 3 bases from V and 5 bases from J, leaving 17 bases between. This CDR3 comprises 15 residues. Study outcomes and limitations: Where pretreatment blood TCR clonality fell below the median, better survival was predicted. Tumor-associated TCR clones expanded more in blood at 3 weeks in patients with durable benefit.

This sequence was found in a man aged 55 to 70 with urothelial cancer. The starting material was PBMCs, obtained around atezolizumab (anti-PD-L1) treatment. This rearrangement joins TRBV5-4 to TRBJ1-1; the D gene is possibly TRBD1 (5 bases). The CDR3 DNA follows: TGTGCCAGCAGCTCAAACCGGGGCAGCGGGACTGAAGCTTTCTTT. Amino acid sequence: CASSSNRGSGTEAFF.